A single sample gave rise to the 19 T cell receptor beta chains below, sequenced in a study of T-cell memory formation after mild COVID-19. TCRdb analysed the 5' RACE reads with MiXCR anew, one entry per CDR3 protein. The table includes over 300,000 distinct CDR3 sequences, under 25% detected once. The sequenced sample consisted of PBMCs or a T cell subset sorted from them (not recorded which). The receptor source for this set is a man between 18 and 35 years old who had mild COVID-19 (a few samples of this study predate the infection). Cell type and time point are not known.

The chain uses TRBV5-1 and TRBJ2-3; D ambiguous. Trimming pared 0 bases from V and 1 base from J, leaving 9 bases between. There are 15 residues in the CDR3. Germline V gives CDR1 SGHRS, CDR2 YFSETQ. The CDR3 spells CASSLDGSRTDTQYF. The CDR3 DNA sequence: TGCGCCAGCAGCTTGGATGGCAGTCGCACAGATACGCAGTATTTT.

The J gene is TRBJ1-2, the V gene TRBV5-5; 10 bases are shared with TRBD1. This CDR3 spans 13 amino acids. Germline assignment: CDR1 SGHKS and CDR2 YYEKEE (reference sequence). The V segment lost 3 bases and the J segment 5 bases; nucleotides outside the gene matches: 1. The CDR3 loop is CASSWGQGYGYTF. The CDR3 bases are TGTGCCAGCAGCTGGGGACAGGGGTATGGCTACACCTTC.

This clonotype showed up just a few times. This chain connects TRBV4-1 to TRBJ1-2; D not certain. The CDR3 is 13 residues long. The germline gives CDR1 MGHRA, CDR2 YSYEKL. Trimming shortened V by 1 base and J by 8 bases, and 11 bases separated the two germline ends. This CDR3 reads CASSQVARRGYTF. In DNA form, the CDR3 reads TGCGCCAGCAGCCAAGTAGCCCGGCGCGGCTACACCTTC.

This clonotype was picked up a small number of times. This chain joins TRBV12-3 or TRBV12-4 and TRBJ2-3, with a possible D match to TRBD2 (5 bases). The ends were cut back, 5 bases at V and 6 bases at J, with 15 bases in the middle. The CDR3 has 14 amino acids. The DNA of the CDR3 is TGTGCCAGCAGTCCACGGGATTCCTTGGATACGCAGTATTTT. Its protein is CASSPRDSLDTQYF.

The table lists this clonotype with a few counts. V gene TRBV11-2 combines with J gene TRBJ2-1; D is perhaps TRBD2 (6 bases). CDR1 is SGHAT and CDR2 is FQNNGV in the germline V gene. The germline V and J ends were trimmed by 6 bases and 10 bases, with 16 bases remaining between them. This CDR3 comprises 13 residues. The CDR3 coding sequence is TGTGCCAGCAGGGGTCGGGGGAGCGGCGAGCAGTTCTTC. It encodes CASRGRGSGEQFF.

This clonotype was seen more than once but under ten times. The V gene is TRBV28, the J gene TRBJ2-1, with D possibly TRBD1 on 7 matching bases. CDR1 and CDR2 from the germline V gene are MDHEN and SYDVKM. The ends were cut back, 6 bases at V and 10 bases at J, with 25 bases in the middle. CDR3 length equals 16 residues. The CDR3 loop is CASRSHRDSRGWEQFF. CDR3 bases: TGTGCCAGCAGGTCCCACCGGGACTCCAGGGGGTGGGAGCAGTTCTTC.

CDR3 sequence (DNA): TGTGCCAGCTCACCACCGTCGGGGTTCGGCTACACCTTC. Its translation is CASSPPSGFGYTF. The chain combines TRBV18 with TRBJ1-2; D is ambiguous. Trimming removed 0 bases at V and 8 bases at J, with 10 bases between. This CDR3 contains 13 residues. Germline-derived CDR1 and CDR2 are KGHSH and LQKENI.

This rearrangement joins TRBV4-2 to TRBJ2-2, with 8 bases lining up with TRBD2. The V gene end was trimmed by 2 bases and the J gene end by 9 bases; junction bases not matched to a gene: 11. There are 16 residues in the CDR3. Per germline, CDR1 LGHNA and CDR2 YNFKEQ. The CDR3: CASSQKDGGASRELFF. The CDR3 nucleotides read TGTGCCAGCAGCCAAAAAGACGGGGGGGCCTCCAGGGAGCTGTTTTTT.

This clonotype showed up just a few times. V gene TRBV27 combines with J gene TRBJ2-3; 11 bases line up with TRBD2. Germline values: CDR1 MNHEY, CDR2 SMNVEV (reference sequence). This CDR3 spans 14 amino acids. V dropped 6 bases and J dropped 2; count of bases not matched to a gene: 1. The CDR3 DNA reads as TGTGCCAGCAGGACTAGCGGGGCCACAGATACGCAGTATTTT. This encodes CASRTSGATDTQYF.

The table lists this clonotype with a few counts. Because it lacks the conserved phenylalanine or tryptophan at the end, this CDR3 is likely a read error. The DNA is omitted, as the CDR3 cannot be located on it reliably, and the CDR3 follows TCRdb's listing. V is TRBV20-1 and J is TRBJ2-7; the table's D gene call, TRBD2, was not cross checked with the DNA. Germline assignment: CDR1 DFQATT and CDR2 SNEGSKA (reference sequence). The CDR3 spans 10 residues, counting both ends. CDR3 amino acids: CSARVGGGTL.

Only one count was recorded for this clonotype. The chain carries TRBV7-9 and TRBJ1-3; a possible D gene is TRBD1 (5 bases). CDR3 length: 14 residues. V lost 5 bases, J lost 3 bases, and 11 bases lay in between. Per the germline V gene, CDR1 is SEHNR and CDR2 is FQNEAQ (reference sequence). The CDR3: CASSLRVDGNTIYF. The CDR3 coding sequence is TGTGCCAGCAGCCTCAGGGTGGATGGAAACACCATATATTTT.

In this sample, this clonotype turned up many times. V and J are TRBV15 and TRBJ1-2; a possible D gene is TRBD1 (6 bases). V was trimmed by 5 bases and J by 8 bases, leaving 12 bases between them. The CDR3 sequence is 12 residues long. Per the germline V gene, CDR1 is LNHNV and CDR2 is YYDKDF (reference sequence). The CDR3 here is CATSEQGDGYTF. CDR3 DNA: TGTGCCACCAGCGAACAGGGTGACGGCTACACCTTC. Full variable domain (remainder filled in from reference TRBV15 and TRBJ1-2): DAMVIQNPRYQVTQFGKPVTLSCSQTLNHNVMYWYQQKSSQAPKLLFHYYDKDFNNEADTPDNFQSRRPNTSFCFLDIRSPGLGDTAMYLCATSEQGDGYTFGSGTRLTVV.

In its sample, this clonotype was seen a few times. The rearrangement links TRBV7-9 to TRBJ1-2, with 8 bases identical to TRBD1. Per germline, CDR1 SEHNR and CDR2 FQNEAQ (reference sequence). The CDR3 has 16 residues. J gave up 7 bases and V 0 bases, and 10 bases lay outside the gene matches. In DNA, the CDR3 is TGTGCCAGCAGCTTAGCTAGAAGGACAGGGTTCATTGGCTACACCTTC. Its translation is CASSLARRTGFIGYTF.

The chain joins TRBV5-1 to TRBJ1-1; D is ambiguous. CDR1 and CDR2 from the germline V gene are SGHRS and YFSETQ. This CDR3 region has 15 residues. V was trimmed by 5 bases and J by 4 bases, leaving 18 bases between them. The CDR3 loop reads CASRGGAPGGTEAFF. CDR3 in DNA: TGCGCCAGCAGGGGTGGAGCCCCGGGCGGCACTGAAGCTTTCTTT.

This clonotype was recorded a few times. The V and J genes are TRBV6-6 and TRBJ2-7; possible D gene TRBD1, 6 bases. V dropped 6 bases and J dropped 5 bases, with 11 bases sitting between them. Germline V lookup: CDR1 MNHNY, CDR2 SVGAGI (reference sequence). The CDR3 totals 12 residues. CDR3 bases: TGTGCCAGCAGCCCAGGGGACCACGAGCAGTACGTC. This gives the protein CASSPGDHEQYV.

The chain carries TRBV5-1 and TRBJ1-2; no firm D call. Trimming shortened V by 1 base and J by 2 bases, and 15 bases separated the two germline ends. CDR1 is SGHRS and CDR2 is YFSETQ in the germline V gene. The CDR3 has 16 amino acids. The CDR3 loop is CASSLRFGGVNYGYTF. CDR3 in DNA: TGCGCCAGCAGCTTGAGGTTCGGCGGCGTGAACTATGGCTACACCTTC. Full variable domain (missing parts from reference TRBV5-1 and TRBJ1-2): KAGVTQTPRYLIKTRGQQVTLSCSPISGHRSVSWYQQTPGQGLQFLFEYFSETQRNKGNFPGRFSGRQFSNSRSEMNVSTLELGDSALYLCASSLRFGGVNYGYTFGSGTRLTVV.

This clonotype came up once. CDR3 sequence: CSARVGGPNQPQHF. As DNA, the CDR3 is TGCAGTGCTAGAGTGGGAGGTCCTAATCAGCCCCAGCATTTT. The rearrangement uses TRBV20-1 and TRBJ1-5; no firm D call. The germline V and J ends were trimmed by 1 base and 4 bases, with 11 bases remaining between them. Germline V CDR1 and CDR2: DFQATT, SNEGSKA (reference sequence). The CDR3 spans 14 residues.

CDR3 protein: CASSLGGVYGEQYF. For the CDR3, the DNA is TGTGCCAGCAGCTTAGGAGGGGTATACGGGGAGCAGTACTTC. The V and J genes are TRBV11-2 and TRBJ2-7, with D perhaps assigned TRBD1 or TRBD2 (5 bases each). The CDR3 extends over 14 amino acids. V was clipped by 1 base and J by 7 bases, with 14 bases between them. Germline CDR1 is SGHAT and CDR2 is FQNNGV.

This clonotype occurred a few times. This rearrangement joins TRBV24-1 to TRBJ2-1; D may be TRBD1 (6 bases). Trimming left V 4 bases short and J 4 bases short, with 13 bases between. Looked up from germline, CDR1 is KGHDR and CDR2 is SFDVKD. The CDR3 spans 15 residues. The CDR3 coding sequence is TGTGCCACCAGTGACCAGGGGAAGGGTTACAATGAGCAGTTCTTC. It is translated as CATSDQGKGYNEQFF.